These 16 T cell receptor beta chains originate from one sample sequenced in a study of T-cell reconstitution after alpha-beta-depleted transplantation in children. Unique molecular identifiers were incorporated into the prepared TCRbeta library. TCRdb recomputed calls from the PCR reads with MiXCR, one row per CDR3 protein. The sample has fewer than 750,000 distinct CDR3 sequences; 23% are singletons. The sequences come from PBMCs, mostly from graft donor cells, collected 360 days after TCRalphabeta/CD19-depleted stem cell transplant. These receptors were collected from a boy younger than two who had a stem cell transplant for acute myeloid leukemia, so the T cells may come from the graft donor.

The chain combines TRBV20-1 with TRBJ2-7; either TRBD1 or TRBD2 may fit D (5 bases each). The V gene lost 0 bases and the J gene lost 6 bases, with 18 bases spanning the gap. CDR1 is DFQATT, CDR2 SNEGSKA, per germline (reference sequence). This CDR3 has 15 amino acids. DNA of the CDR3: TGCAGTGCTAGAGATCGGTTTGGGACCCCGGCCGAGCAGTACTTC. Amino acids: CSARDRFGTPAEQYF.

The CDR3 bases are TGTGCCAGCAGCCTTTATGGGACAGGGAAAAACATTCAGTACTTC. Its translation: CASSLYGTGKNIQYF. J is TRBJ2-4 and V is TRBV12-3 or TRBV12-4; TRBD1 matches 9 bases. The CDR3 loop spans 15 amino acids. The ends lost 6 bases at V and 4 bases at J; junction bases unmatched: 7.

Only a few counts were recorded for this clonotype. The chain's CDR3 is CASRFWGNTEAFF. In DNA, the CDR3 is TGTGCCAGCAGGTTTTGGGGGAACACTGAAGCTTTCTTT. V and J are TRBV6-6 and TRBJ1-1, with D unclear. Trimming left V 6 bases short and J 1 base short, with 9 bases between. The CDR3 loop spans 13 amino acids. The germline V gene has CDR1 MNHNY and CDR2 SVGAGI (reference sequence).

This clonotype was detected a few times. The chain uses TRBV6-5 and TRBJ1-2; D is undetermined. V was trimmed by 0 bases and J by 2 bases, leaving 13 bases between them. The CDR3 loop spans 16 amino acids. Germline V gene lookup returns CDR1 MNHEY and CDR2 SVGAGI. The DNA of the CDR3 is TGTGCCAGCAGTTACTCACAGTACGGGCCCAACTATGGCTACACCTTC. It encodes CASSYSQYGPNYGYTF.

This chain connects TRBV29-1 to TRBJ2-3; TRBD2 is a possible D gene (6 bases). The length of the CDR3 is 13 residues. Germline V CDR1 and CDR2: SQVTM, ANQGSEA. The ends were cut back, 0 bases at V and 4 bases at J, with 8 bases in the middle. The CDR3 bases are TGCAGCGTTGAAGACGCGGGACCAGATACGCAGTATTTT. The encoded protein is CSVEDAGPDTQYF.

This clonotype was recorded a few times. The chain links TRBV4-3 to TRBJ1-1; 7 bases align to TRBD1. CDR1 is LGHNA and CDR2 is YSLEER in the germline V gene. The CDR3 runs to 16 residues. J lost 1 base, V lost 4 bases, and 9 bases had no gene match. CDR3 loop: CASSLVSGTENTEAFF. As DNA, the CDR3 is TGCGCCAGCAGCCTCGTATCCGGGACAGAGAACACTGAAGCTTTCTTT.

The rearrangement uses TRBV29-1 and TRBJ2-7; D possibly matches TRBD1 or TRBD2 (7 bases each). V shed 5 bases and J shed 7 bases, with 12 bases lying between them. CDR1 and CDR2 from the germline V gene are SQVTM and ANQGSEA. CDR3 length: 11 residues. CDR3 sequence reads: CSVRRGGEQYF. In nucleotides, the CDR3 is TGCAGCGTTCGCAGGGGGGGGGAGCAGTACTTC.

The rearrangement joins TRBV20-1 to TRBJ1-5; D might be TRBD1 (5 bases). The V end lost 0 bases, the J end lost 4 bases, and 16 bases lay between the germline ends. This CDR3 is built from 16 residues. Germline values: CDR1 DFQATT, CDR2 SNEGSKA (reference sequence). The CDR3 DNA reads as TGCAGTGCTAGAGATCCGTGGGGGGGAAGAAATCAGCCCCAGCATTTT. This translates into CSARDPWGGRNQPQHF.

The chain is built from TRBV7-2 and TRBJ2-7, with D tentatively TRBD2 (6 bases). The V gene lost 5 bases and the J gene lost 2 bases, with 10 bases spanning the gap. The CDR3 consists of 13 residues. Per the germline V gene, CDR1 is SGHTA and CDR2 is FQGNSA. CDR3 region: CASSLERAYEQYF. For the CDR3, the DNA is TGTGCCAGCAGCCTCGAGCGGGCCTACGAGCAGTACTTC.

The chain joins TRBV12-3 or TRBV12-4 to TRBJ2-3; a possible D gene is TRBD2 (6 bases). V lost 4 bases, J lost 4 bases, and 9 bases lay in between. The CDR3 is 13 residues long. CDR3 sequence: CASSSRLADTQYF. Written as DNA, the CDR3 is TGTGCCAGCAGTTCCAGACTAGCAGATACGCAGTATTTT.

The chain joins TRBV12-3 or TRBV12-4 to TRBJ1-4; 9 bases are shared with TRBD1. This CDR3 comprises 14 residues. Trimming at V came to 4 bases and at J to 8 bases, leaving 5 bases not matched to a gene. CDR3 sequence (DNA): TGTGCCAGCAGTTGGACAGGGGTGTACGAAAAACTGTTTTTT. It codes for CASSWTGVYEKLFF.

This clonotype was counted a single time. V usage is TRBV12-3 or TRBV12-4 and J usage is TRBJ1-2; D not certain. The V end lost 7 bases, the J end lost 5 bases, and 17 bases lay between the germline ends. The length of the CDR3 is 14 residues. CDR3 in amino acids: CASNFGVQPYGYTF. CDR3 sequence (DNA): TGTGCCAGCAACTTTGGGGTACAGCCGTATGGCTACACCTTC.

This clonotype was observed a few times. The J gene is TRBJ2-7, the V gene TRBV20-1, with 7 bases fitting TRBD1. V lost 5 bases and J lost 0; bases outside the gene matches: 1. The CDR3 extends over 12 amino acids. Per germline, CDR1 DFQATT and CDR2 SNEGSKA (reference sequence). In nucleotides, the CDR3 is TGCAGTGCTGGACAGGACTCCTACGAGCAGTACTTC. Protein sequence: CSAGQDSYEQYF.

This chain uses TRBV12-3 or TRBV12-4 with TRBJ2-1; 8 bases are shared with TRBD1. The CDR3 has 15 residues. J lost 7 bases, V lost 5 bases, and 10 bases had no gene match. The CDR3 spells CASSRIRGLGNEQFF. The CDR3 nucleotides read TGTGCCAGCAGTCGGATCAGGGGGCTAGGGAATGAGCAGTTCTTC.

V is TRBV9 and J is TRBJ1-5, with 7 bases lining up with TRBD1. J was trimmed by 2 bases and V by 10 bases; bases with no gene match: 6. The CDR3 spans 13 residues. Germline CDR1 reads SGDLS; CDR2 reads YYNGEE. The CDR3 region has the DNA TGTGCCTCCGGGGGGACAGGCAATCAGCCCCAGCATTTT. Translation: CASGGTGNQPQHF.

The chain links TRBV20-1 to TRBJ2-1; 7 nucleotides align to TRBD2. V gave up 1 base and J gave up 2 bases; unmatched junction bases: 8. The germline V gene encodes CDR1 DFQATT and CDR2 SNEGSKA (reference sequence). CDR3 size: 16 residues. CDR3 sequence reads: CSARVLSGEPYNEQFF. The CDR3, as DNA: TGCAGTGCTAGAGTTTTAAGCGGGGAACCCTACAATGAGCAGTTCTTC.